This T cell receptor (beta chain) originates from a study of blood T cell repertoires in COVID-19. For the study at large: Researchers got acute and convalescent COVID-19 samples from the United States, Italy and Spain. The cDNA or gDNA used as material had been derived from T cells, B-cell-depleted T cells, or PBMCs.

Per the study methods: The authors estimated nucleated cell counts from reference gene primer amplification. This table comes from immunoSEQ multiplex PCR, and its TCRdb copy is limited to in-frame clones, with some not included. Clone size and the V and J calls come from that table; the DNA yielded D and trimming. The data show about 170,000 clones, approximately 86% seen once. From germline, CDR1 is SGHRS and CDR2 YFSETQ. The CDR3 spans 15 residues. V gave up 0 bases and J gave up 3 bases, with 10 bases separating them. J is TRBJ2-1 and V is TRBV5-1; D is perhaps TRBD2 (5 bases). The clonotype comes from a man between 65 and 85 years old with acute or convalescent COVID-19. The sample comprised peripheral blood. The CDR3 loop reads CASSLGGVGYNEQFF. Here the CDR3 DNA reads TGCGCCAGCAGCTTGGGGGGAGTGGGCTACAATGAGCAGTTCTTC.